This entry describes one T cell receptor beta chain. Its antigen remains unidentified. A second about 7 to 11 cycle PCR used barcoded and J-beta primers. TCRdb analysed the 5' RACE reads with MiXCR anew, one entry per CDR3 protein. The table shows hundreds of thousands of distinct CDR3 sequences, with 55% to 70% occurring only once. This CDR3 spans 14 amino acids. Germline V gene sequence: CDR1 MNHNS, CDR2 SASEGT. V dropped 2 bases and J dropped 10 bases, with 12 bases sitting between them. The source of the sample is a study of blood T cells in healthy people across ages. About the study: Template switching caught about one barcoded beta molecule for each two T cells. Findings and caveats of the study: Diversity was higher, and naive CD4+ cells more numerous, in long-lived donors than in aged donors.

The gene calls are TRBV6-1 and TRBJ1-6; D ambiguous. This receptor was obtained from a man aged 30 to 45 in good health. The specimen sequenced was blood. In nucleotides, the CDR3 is TGTGCCAGCAGTGAACAGAAGGGATGGTCACCCCTCCACTTT. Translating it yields CASSEQKGWSPLHF.